This T cell receptor (beta chain) was sequenced during a study of glioma-infiltrating T cells after dendritic cell vaccination. Study as a whole: Dendritic cell vaccine was injected intradermally three times, biweekly.

The primer mix had 60 V beta and 13 J beta primers. Here immunoSEQ multiplex PCR was the method, and the copy in TCRdb shows in-frame clones only, minus some. Of 100,000 or so clones listed, 85% to 90% are singletons. Concerning this clone itself: Its antigen is unknown.

Regarding time point: after dendritic cell vaccination, including at tumor progression/relapse. Fresh-frozen tumor tissue and more than two years of survival data were available for all. The V end was cut by 6 bases, the J end by 2 bases, with 16 bases between. Germline V gene lookup returns CDR1 MDHEN and CDR2 SYDVKM. The CDR3 totals 16 residues. The study, taken as a whole, reports: TCR clonality showed no direct relationship with survival.

This TCR came from a human donor with glioblastoma. Sample: blood, taken after dendritic cell vaccination. The gene calls are TRBV28 and TRBJ1-4, with a tentative D call TRBD1 (5 bases). CDR3 in amino acids: CASSQIFGGTNEKLFF. The CDR3 DNA reads TGTGCCAGCAGCCAGATTTTCGGGGGTACTAATGAAAAACTGTTTTTT.